This T cell receptor beta chain comes out of a study of STAT5B mutations in CD4+ large granular lymphocyte leukemia. Controls came from buffy coats of healthy blood donors. Trimming at V came to 2 bases and at J to 5 bases, leaving 4 bases not matched to a gene. The length of the CDR3 is 13 residues. The germline V gene encodes CDR1 SGHNT and CDR2 YYREEE (reference sequence). Libraries were prepared by immunoSEQ multiplex PCR; TCRdb keeps only in-frame clonotypes and omits some of them. The sample lists fewer than 35,000 clones, over 65% occurring once. This clonotype was sampled from a human donor in good health. V and J are TRBV5-4 and TRBJ2-7; 7 positions agree with TRBD1. The sample comprised CD4+ T cells from blood buffy coats. As DNA, the CDR3 is TGTGCCAGCAGCTTAGGGGGCAGGGACGAGCAGTACTTC. Protein: CASSLGGRDEQYF.